One and the same sample provided the 3 T cell receptor beta chains below, sequenced in a study of blood T cells in healthy people across ages. Combining a sample-barcoded 5' primer with a J-beta primer mix, a second PCR ran for about 7 to 12 cycles. TCRdb independently ran MiXCR on the 5' RACE reads; one entry per CDR3 protein. This table holds 800,000 to 950,000 distinct CDR3 sequences, about 28% found once. These sequences were also reported in another study, on T cells of mothers and their children.

Material for sequencing was blood. The receptors were sampled from a woman aged 40 to 55 in good health.

Notes on this clonotype: Possible read error: a much larger clone is one base away. The chain has TRBV27 and TRBJ2-7; possibly TRBD2 for D (5 bases). The CDR3 contains 15 residues. The ends were cut back, 4 bases at V and 3 bases at J, with 16 bases in the middle. Germline CDR1 is MNHEY and CDR2 is SMNVEV (reference sequence). The CDR3, as DNA: TGTGCCAGCAGTTCTAAAGGAGGAGGAGACTACGAGCAGTACGTC. Its protein is CASSSKGGGDYEQYV.

The chain links TRBV28 to TRBJ2-5, with 11 positions matching TRBD1. The CDR3 spans 13 residues. The V and J ends lost 3 bases and 6 bases, in that order; junction bases with no gene match: 0. Germline CDR1 reads MDHEN; CDR2 reads SYDVKM. CDR3 protein: CASSLDRGQTQYF. CDR3 DNA sequence: TGTGCCAGCAGTTTGGACAGGGGGCAGACCCAGTACTTC.

In its sample, this clonotype was seen a few times. A read error is possible here, since a much larger clone lies one base away. The V and J genes are TRBV20-1 and TRBJ2-7, with 8 bases matching TRBD1. Germline CDR1 and CDR2: DFQATT and SNEGSKA (reference sequence). The CDR3 has 12 residues. CDR3 sequence (DNA): TGCAGGGCTAGAACAGGGGGTCAATCCCAGTACTTC. The encoded protein is CRARTGGQSQYF.